Below, 7 T cell receptor beta chains from the same sample are listed, as sequenced in a study of beta chain features in type 1 diabetes. Every isolated RNA sample was fully reverse transcribed, so sequencing captured expressed TCRB transcripts. The protocol was immunoSEQ multiplex PCR, while the TCRdb copy is restricted to in-frame clones and leaves out a portion. This table has around 400,000 clones, around an eighth appearing once. Sequenced material: naive CD4+ T cells from blood. The origin of the receptors is a man aged 18 to 30 in good health.

This clone was seen a handful of times. The V gene is TRBV5-1, the J gene TRBJ2-3, with 8 bases aligning to TRBD2. CDR3 length: 15 residues. CDR1 is SGHRS, CDR2 YFSETQ, per germline. Germline trimming cut 0 bases from V and 4 bases from J; bases unmatched to any gene: 4. CDR3 nucleotides: TGCGCCAGCAGCTTGGACCTCGGGGGGGCAGATACGCAGTATTTT. This gives the protein CASSLDLGGADTQYF.

This clone has just a few counts. In nucleotides, the CDR3 is TGTGCCAGCAGCTTAGCGGCGAACACCGGGGAGCTGTTTTTT. Protein sequence: CASSLAANTGELFF. The rearrangement uses TRBV7-3 and TRBJ2-2; D remains unclear. V shed 2 bases and J shed 0 bases, with 4 bases lying between them. The CDR3 is 14 amino acids. The germline V gene has CDR1 SGHTA and CDR2 FQGTGA.

This sequence joins TRBV4-1 and TRBJ1-2; TRBD1 is a possible D gene (6 bases). The CDR3 totals 16 residues. Germline V CDR1 and CDR2: MGHRA, YSYEKL. Deletions cut 3 bases from V and 4 bases from J, with 18 bases between. The CDR3 sequence is CASSQPSQDRFYGYTF. CDR3 bases: TGCGCCAGCAGCCAGCCCTCCCAGGACAGATTCTATGGCTACACCTTC.

This clone has more than one count but fewer than ten. The chain links TRBV7-9 to TRBJ1-1, with D uncertain. V lost 4 bases to trimming and J lost 0 bases, with 6 bases between them. The CDR3 runs to 13 residues. The germline CDR1 and CDR2 sequences are SEHNR and FQNEAQ (reference sequence). The CDR3 is CASSSHMNTEAFF. In DNA form, the CDR3 reads TGTGCCAGCAGCTCCCACATGAACACTGAAGCTTTCTTT.

The gene calls are TRBV28 and TRBJ2-1; TRBD2 matches 14 bases. J lost 6 bases, V lost 3 bases, and 4 bases had no gene match. This CDR3 is built from 16 residues. Germline lookup yields CDR1 MDHEN and CDR2 SYDVKM. The CDR3 nucleotides are TGTGCCAGCAGTTTCCCGGGACTAGCGGGAGTCAATGAGCAGTTCTTC. Its protein product is CASSFPGLAGVNEQFF. The full variable domain, completed using reference TRBV28 and TRBJ2-1, is DVKVTQSSRYLVKRTGEKVFLECVQDMDHENMFWYRQDPGLGLRLIYFSYDVKMKEKGDIPEGYSVSREKKERFSLILESASTNQTSMYLCASSFPGLAGVNEQFFGPGTRLTVL.

This clone turned up a few times. The rearrangement links TRBV6-6 to TRBJ1-4; D remains ambiguous. The CDR3 runs 15 residues. V lost 6 bases and J 6 bases, leaving 17 bases between the germline ends. CDR1 and CDR2 (germline): MNHNY, SVGAGI (reference sequence). The DNA for the CDR3 is TGTGCCAGCAGATATCTGGTTACAGTGGATGAAAAACTGTTTTTT. It is translated as CASRYLVTVDEKLFF.

V is TRBV18 and J is TRBJ2-5, with a possible D match to TRBD2 (5 bases). The CDR3 is 16 amino acids. CDR1 is KGHSH, CDR2 LQKENI, per germline. Trimming removed 4 bases from V and 4 bases from J, with 19 bases in between. The CDR3 region has the DNA TGTGCCAGCTCACTCACGCTACCCGGAGGTCGAGAGACCCAGTACTTC. Translation: CASSLTLPGGRETQYF.